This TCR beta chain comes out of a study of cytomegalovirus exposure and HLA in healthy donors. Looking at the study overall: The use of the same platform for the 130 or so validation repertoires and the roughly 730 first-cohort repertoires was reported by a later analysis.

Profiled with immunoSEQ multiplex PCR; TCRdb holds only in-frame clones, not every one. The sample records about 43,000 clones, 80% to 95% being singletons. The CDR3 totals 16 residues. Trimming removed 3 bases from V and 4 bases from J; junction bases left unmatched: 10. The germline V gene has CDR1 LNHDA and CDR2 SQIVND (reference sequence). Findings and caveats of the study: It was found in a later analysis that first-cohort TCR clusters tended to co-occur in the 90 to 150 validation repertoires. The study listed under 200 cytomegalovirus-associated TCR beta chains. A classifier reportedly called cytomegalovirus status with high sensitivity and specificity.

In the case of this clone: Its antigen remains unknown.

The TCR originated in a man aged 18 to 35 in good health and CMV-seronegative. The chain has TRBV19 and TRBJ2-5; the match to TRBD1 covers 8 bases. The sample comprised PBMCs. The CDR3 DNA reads TGTGCCAGTAGTATCGCTGGACAGGGTCGTAGAGAGACCCAGTACTTC. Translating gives CASSIAGQGRRETQYF.